The next 28 T cell receptor beta chains were all read from a single sample in a study of blood T cell repertoires in COVID-19 (dated by TCRdb to 2019 to 2021). To prepare the library, the immunoSEQ multiplex PCR assay was applied. Sourced from immuneACCESS, this table was stored by TCRdb with only in-frame sequences that have V and J called. A share of the clones is absent; for the studies checked, an unresolved V gene accounts for under half, and the remainder has no known explanation. The sample table contains about 120,000 clones; only one count was recorded for 81% of them. The top ten clonotypes cover 3.8% of the sample. Sequenced sample: peripheral blood. Source of these receptors: a woman between 45 and 60 years old with acute or convalescent COVID-19.

This clone was recorded only once. The V and J genes are TRBV18 and TRBJ1-1; 8 nucleotides match TRBD1. Losses at the gene ends were 5 bases for V and 5 bases for J; bases not matched to a gene: 7. Germline V gene lookup returns CDR1 KGHSH and CDR2 LQKENI. The CDR3 runs 14 residues. DNA for the CDR3: TGTGCCAGCTCAGTAGGGACAGGAGGAACTGAAGCTTTCTTT. Translation: CASSVGTGGTEAFF. The full variable domain, with the rest looked up from reference TRBV18 and TRBJ1-1, is NAGVMQNPRHLVRRRGQEARLRCSPMKGHSHVYWYRQLPEEGLKFMVYLQKENIIDESGMPKERFSAEFPKEGPSILRIQQVVRGDSAAYFCASSVGTGGTEAFFGQGTRLTVV.

This sequence joins TRBV19 and TRBJ1-4; 10 bases agree with TRBD1. The CDR3 is 19 amino acids. Trimming removed 2 bases from V and 3 bases from J; junction bases left unmatched: 12. Germline values: CDR1 LNHDA, CDR2 SQIVND (reference sequence). This CDR3 reads CASSIYLGTGVSANEKLFF. The CDR3 bases are TGTGCCAGTAGTATATACCTCGGGACAGGGGTTTCGGCTAATGAAAAACTGTTTTTT.

This clone was detected once. V is TRBV2 and J is TRBJ1-2; TRBD1 matches 9 bases. Germline V lookup: CDR1 SNHLY, CDR2 FYNNEI. Trimming at V came to 6 bases and at J to 10 bases, leaving 6 bases not matched to a gene. The CDR3 consists of 12 residues. CDR3 residues: CASRGTGSAYTF. The CDR3 nucleotides are TGTGCCAGCAGAGGGACAGGGAGCGCCTACACCTTC.

The chain couples TRBV19 to TRBJ1-2; 7 bases match TRBD1. Trimming took 8 bases from V and 7 from J; bases not matched to a gene: 7. Germline CDR1 is LNHDA and CDR2 is SQIVND (reference sequence). CDR3 length: 12 amino acids. CDR3 amino acids: CASRRDSGGYTF. The CDR3 DNA reads as TGTGCCAGTCGCCGGGACAGTGGTGGCTACACCTTC.

The chain uses TRBV30 and TRBJ1-5, with D perhaps matching TRBD1 (5 bases). CDR1 and CDR2 (germline): GTSNPN, SVGIG (reference sequence). Trimming took 0 bases from V and 11 from J, leaving 14 bases between them. The CDR3 spans 13 residues. This CDR3 reads CAWSVQGVMTQHF. CDR3 bases: TGTGCCTGGAGTGTACAAGGGGTTATGACCCAGCATTTT.

The chain links TRBV25-1 to TRBJ1-3; D is uncertain. This CDR3 is built from 15 residues. V lost 1 base and J 4 bases, leaving 11 bases between the germline ends. The V gene's germline CDR1 is MGHDK and CDR2 SYGVNS. The DNA for the CDR3 is TGTGCCAGCAGTGAATTCGAGGGATCGGGAAACACCATATATTTT. Its protein product is CASSEFEGSGNTIYF.

V gene TRBV2 combines with J gene TRBJ1-1; TRBD1 agrees at 10 bases. In germline, CDR1 is SNHLY, CDR2 FYNNEI. The CDR3 totals 18 residues. Trimming removed 2 bases from V and 4 bases from J; junction bases left unmatched: 13. This chain's CDR3 is CASSELPATGGRSTEAFF. Here the CDR3 DNA reads TGTGCCAGCAGTGAACTACCGGCGACAGGGGGCAGGAGCACTGAAGCTTTCTTT.

The chain carries TRBV7-6 and TRBJ2-1, with 9 bases that match TRBD2. Germline V gene sequence: CDR1 SGHVS, CDR2 FNYEAQ. J lost 4 bases, V lost 1 base, and 14 bases had no gene match. This CDR3 has 19 residues. The CDR3 DNA sequence: TGTGCCAGCAGCTTAGACATCAAATCTAGCGGGGAACTTTACAATGAGCAGTTCTTC. Translated: CASSLDIKSSGELYNEQFF.

This chain links TRBV2 with TRBJ2-2; possible D gene TRBD1, 7 bases. CDR1 and CDR2 (germline): SNHLY, FYNNEI. Trimming removed 3 bases from V and 6 bases from J, with 11 bases in between. The CDR3 loop spans 14 amino acids. In nucleotides, the CDR3 is TGTGCCAGCAGTGAGTCCAGGGGGGCCGGGGAGCTGTTTTTT. This gives the protein CASSESRGAGELFF. Filled out from reference TRBV2 and TRBJ2-2, the complete variable domain reads EPEVTQTPSHQVTQMGQEVILRCVPISNHLYFYWYRQILGQKVEFLVSFYNNEISEKSEIFDDQFSVERPDGSNFTLKIRSTKLEDSAMYFCASSESRGAGELFFGEGSRLTVL.

V is TRBV7-9 and J is TRBJ1-6, with D hard to call. Trimming removed 4 bases at V and 5 bases at J, with 9 bases between. This CDR3 spans 14 amino acids. The germline CDR1 and CDR2 sequences are SEHNR and FQNEAQ (reference sequence). The CDR3 DNA reads TGTGCCAGCAGCTCCGACACGGATAATTCACCCCTCCACTTT. It is translated as CASSSDTDNSPLHF.

This chain links TRBV15 with TRBJ1-5, with D possibly matching TRBD1 (6 bases). V was cut by 0 bases and J by 4 bases, with 13 bases left in between. This CDR3 region has 16 residues. Germline V gene lookup returns CDR1 LNHNV and CDR2 YYDKDF (reference sequence). In DNA form, the CDR3 reads TGTGCCACCAGCAGAGATGTTGGGACATATAATCAGCCCCAGCATTTT. Residues: CATSRDVGTYNQPQHF.

The chain is built from TRBV2 and TRBJ2-5; the match to TRBD2 covers 11 bases. The V gene's germline CDR1 is SNHLY and CDR2 FYNNEI. V was pared by 7 bases and J by 2 bases, with 6 bases of the junction left unmatched. The CDR3 runs 15 residues. The CDR3 loop reads CASKLAGGIQETQYF. CDR3 in DNA: TGTGCCAGCAAGCTAGCGGGAGGTATTCAAGAGACCCAGTACTTC. Variable domain in full (rest from reference TRBV2 and TRBJ2-5): EPEVTQTPSHQVTQMGQEVILRCVPISNHLYFYWYRQILGQKVEFLVSFYNNEISEKSEIFDDQFSVERPDGSNFTLKIRSTKLEDSAMYFCASKLAGGIQETQYFGPGTRLLVL.

The V call is TRBV27, the J call TRBJ1-6; D is possibly TRBD1 (6 bases). Germline V gene sequence: CDR1 MNHEY, CDR2 SMNVEV (reference sequence). V lost 0 bases to trimming and J lost 10 bases, with 16 bases between them. The CDR3 loop spans 16 amino acids. This CDR3 is CASSLSQDSLVSPLHF. CDR3 bases: TGTGCCAGCAGTTTATCACAGGACAGCCTGGTCTCACCCCTCCACTTT.

The CDR3 is CASSLDRAGEAFF. The CDR3 coding sequence is TGTGCCAGCAGTTTAGACAGGGCAGGCGAAGCTTTCTTT. The chain joins TRBV12-3 or TRBV12-4 to TRBJ1-1; a possible D gene is TRBD1 (6 bases). With 1 base removed from V and 8 bases from J, the gap between germline ends came to 11 bases. The CDR3 spans 13 residues.

The chain carries TRBV30 and TRBJ2-7, with D perhaps matching TRBD1 (6 bases). The CDR3 covers 14 residues. Germline-derived CDR1 and CDR2 are GTSNPN and SVGIG (reference sequence). The ends were cut back, 3 bases at V and 3 bases at J, with 15 bases in the middle. CDR3 sequence (DNA): TGTGCCTGGAGCGACTGGGGCAGGGGCTACGAGCAGTACTTC. Its translation: CAWSDWGRGYEQYF.

As to this clone: Other nucleotide sequences in the sample specify the same CDR3. The chain combines TRBV7-2 with TRBJ2-6; D gene uncertain. V was trimmed by 3 bases and J by 0 bases, leaving 6 bases between them. Germline V lookup: CDR1 SGHTA, CDR2 FQGNSA. CDR3 length equals 15 residues. In nucleotides, the CDR3 is TGTGCCAGCAGCTTGGTGAGCTCTGGGGCCAACGTCCTGACTTTC. Translation gives CASSLVSSGANVLTF.

The count of this clone is one. This chain joins TRBV6-5 and TRBJ1-2; no clear D. The germline V gene encodes CDR1 MNHEY and CDR2 SVGAGI. The CDR3 runs 13 residues. V was clipped by 6 bases and J by 0 bases, with 8 bases between them. The CDR3 coding sequence is TGTGCCAGCAGCTCCGGAGCTAACTATGGCTACACCTTC. Its translation is CASSSGANYGYTF.

This chain links TRBV12-5 with TRBJ2-3; perhaps TRBD1 as D (6 bases). The CDR3 sequence is 15 residues long. The germline V gene encodes CDR1 LGHNT and CDR2 FRNRAP. V lost 1 base to trimming and J lost 3 bases, with 11 bases between them. The CDR3: CASGLGFGQTDTQYF. DNA of the CDR3: TGTGCTAGTGGTTTGGGGTTCGGACAGACAGATACGCAGTATTTT.

The gene calls are TRBV9 and TRBJ2-1; a possible D gene is TRBD2 (5 bases). The germline gives CDR1 SGDLS, CDR2 YYNGEE. The V end was cut by 3 bases, the J end by 6 bases, with 13 bases between. The CDR3 spans 14 residues. The CDR3 DNA reads TGTGCCAGCAGCGCCGGGAACCCGGCCAATGAGCAGTTCTTC. It is translated as CASSAGNPANEQFF.

V and J are TRBV2 and TRBJ2-3, with TRBD2 matching 9 bases. The V segment lost 7 bases and the J segment 1 base; nucleotides outside the gene matches: 6. Germline V gene lookup returns CDR1 SNHLY and CDR2 FYNNEI. This CDR3 spans 15 amino acids. The CDR3 spells CASILAGVGTDTQYF. CDR3 DNA: TGTGCCAGCATATTAGCGGGAGTGGGCACAGATACGCAGTATTTT.

This clone came up a few times. The CDR3 protein is CASSPSVSTDTQYF. The CDR3 bases are TGCGCCAGCAGCCCTAGCGTTAGCACAGATACGCAGTATTTT. The chain carries TRBV5-1 and TRBJ2-3; possibly TRBD2 for D (6 bases). Germline-derived CDR1 and CDR2 are SGHRS and YFSETQ. The CDR3 has 14 amino acids. The V gene lost 4 bases and the J gene lost 0 bases, with 9 bases spanning the gap.

The chain carries TRBV5-1 and TRBJ1-5; 8 nucleotides line up with TRBD1. The CDR3 length is 14 residues. Per the germline V gene, CDR1 is SGHRS and CDR2 is YFSETQ. Unmatched junction bases numbered 6, after V lost 4 bases and J lost 6 bases. CDR3 in amino acids: CASSTGTGGQPQHF. The CDR3 DNA reads as TGCGCCAGCAGCACCGGGACAGGCGGTCAGCCCCAGCATTTT.

This clone turned up a few times. The chain recombines TRBV7-8 with TRBJ2-1; 7 positions match TRBD2. The germline V gene encodes CDR1 SGHVS and CDR2 FQNEAQ. J lost 8 bases, V lost 0 bases, and 4 bases had no gene match. The CDR3 loop spans 14 amino acids. For the CDR3, the DNA is TGTGCCAGCAGCTTAGCGGGAGGGTGGGATGAGCAGTTCTTC. Its translation is CASSLAGGWDEQFF.

The CDR3 nucleotides are TGTGCCAGCAGCTCGACAGGGGTGAATGAGCAGTTCTTC. Translated: CASSSTGVNEQFF. The chain carries TRBV7-9 and TRBJ2-1, with 8 bases that match TRBD1. J was trimmed by 7 bases and V by 4 bases; bases with no gene match: 3. Germline values: CDR1 SEHNR, CDR2 FQNEAQ (reference sequence). The CDR3 has 13 residues.

The rearrangement uses TRBV10-2 and TRBJ2-1, with D unresolved. Germline V gene lookup returns CDR1 WSHSY and CDR2 SAAADI. Trimming cost V 0 bases and J 2 bases, with 5 bases left between them. The CDR3 spans 14 residues. As DNA, the CDR3 is TGCGCCAGCAGTGAGTCGCGAGCCTACAATGAGCAGTTCTTC. The encoded protein is CASSESRAYNEQFF.

The chain carries TRBV12-3 or TRBV12-4 and TRBJ2-3; D call uncertain. Trimming pared 6 bases from V and 9 bases from J, leaving 13 bases between. This CDR3 has 12 amino acids. In DNA, the CDR3 is TGTGCCAGCAGACATTCCACCGGGACGCAGTATTTT. Translating it yields CASRHSTGTQYF.

The CDR3 reads CASSLVQIQETQYF. The CDR3 bases are TGTGCCAGCAGCTTGGTTCAGATTCAAGAGACCCAGTACTTC. The V and J genes are TRBV5-6 and TRBJ2-5; no clear D gene. With 0 bases removed from V and 2 bases from J, the gap between germline ends came to 8 bases. CDR1 is SGHDT and CDR2 is YYEEEE in the germline V gene. The CDR3 is 14 residues long.

The chain employs TRBV27 and TRBJ2-2, with TRBD2 as a possible D gene (5 bases). CDR3 size: 16 residues. The ends were cut back, 5 bases at V and 1 base at J, with 14 bases in the middle. Germline CDR1 MNHEY, CDR2 SMNVEV (reference sequence). The CDR3 here is CASSGLLAGNTGELFF. DNA of the CDR3: TGTGCCAGCAGTGGGCTTCTGGCGGGGAACACCGGGGAGCTGTTTTTT.